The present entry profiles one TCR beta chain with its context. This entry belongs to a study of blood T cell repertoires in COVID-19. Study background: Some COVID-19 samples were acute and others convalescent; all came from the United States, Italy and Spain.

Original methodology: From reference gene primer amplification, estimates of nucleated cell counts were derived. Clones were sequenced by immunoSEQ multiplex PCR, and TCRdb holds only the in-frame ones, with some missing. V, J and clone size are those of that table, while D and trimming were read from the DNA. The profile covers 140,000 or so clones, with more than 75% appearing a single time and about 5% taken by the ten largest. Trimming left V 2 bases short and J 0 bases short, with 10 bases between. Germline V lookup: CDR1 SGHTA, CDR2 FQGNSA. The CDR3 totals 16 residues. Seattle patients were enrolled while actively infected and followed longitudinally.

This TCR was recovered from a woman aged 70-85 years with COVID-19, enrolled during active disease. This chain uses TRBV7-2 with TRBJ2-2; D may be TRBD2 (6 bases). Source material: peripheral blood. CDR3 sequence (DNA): TGTGCCAGCAGCTTAATTCGGACTACGAACACCGGGGAGCTGTTTTTT. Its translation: CASSLIRTTNTGELFF.